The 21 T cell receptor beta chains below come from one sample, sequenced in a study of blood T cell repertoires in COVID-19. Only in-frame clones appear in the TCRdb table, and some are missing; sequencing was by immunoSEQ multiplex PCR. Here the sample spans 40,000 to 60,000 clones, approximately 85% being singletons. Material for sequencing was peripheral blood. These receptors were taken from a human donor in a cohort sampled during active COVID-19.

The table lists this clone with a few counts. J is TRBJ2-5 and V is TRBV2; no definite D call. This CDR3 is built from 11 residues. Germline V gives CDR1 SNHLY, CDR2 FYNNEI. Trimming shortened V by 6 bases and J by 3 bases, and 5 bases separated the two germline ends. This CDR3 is CASSTKETQYF. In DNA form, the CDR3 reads TGTGCCAGCAGCACAAAAGAGACCCAGTACTTC.

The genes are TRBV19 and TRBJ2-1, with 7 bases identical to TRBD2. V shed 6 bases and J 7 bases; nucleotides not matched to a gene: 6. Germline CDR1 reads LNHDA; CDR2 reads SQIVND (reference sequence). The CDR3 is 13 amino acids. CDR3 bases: TGTGCCAGTAGGCTCCTAGCGGCTAATGAGCAGTTCTTC. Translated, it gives CASRLLAANEQFF.

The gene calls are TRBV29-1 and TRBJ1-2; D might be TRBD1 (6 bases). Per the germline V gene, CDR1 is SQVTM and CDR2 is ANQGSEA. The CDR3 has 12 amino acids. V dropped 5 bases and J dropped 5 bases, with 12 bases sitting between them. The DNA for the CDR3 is TGCAGCGTTCAGGGGAACCTTTATGGCTACACCTTC. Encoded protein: CSVQGNLYGYTF.

The CDR3 sequence: CASSPRSQGSNEKLFF. In nucleotides, the CDR3 is TGTGCCAGCTCACCACGTTCACAGGGTTCTAATGAAAAACTGTTTTTT. The genes are TRBV18 and TRBJ1-4; tentative D call: TRBD1 (6 bases). The CDR3 extends over 16 amino acids. V shed 1 base and J shed 3 bases, with 12 bases lying between them. Germline-derived CDR1 and CDR2 are KGHSH and LQKENI. The full variable domain, completed using reference TRBV18 and TRBJ1-4, is NAGVMQNPRHLVRRRGQEARLRCSPMKGHSHVYWYRQLPEEGLKFMVYLQKENIIDESGMPKERFSAEFPKEGPSILRIQQVVRGDSAAYFCASSPRSQGSNEKLFFGSGTQLSVL.

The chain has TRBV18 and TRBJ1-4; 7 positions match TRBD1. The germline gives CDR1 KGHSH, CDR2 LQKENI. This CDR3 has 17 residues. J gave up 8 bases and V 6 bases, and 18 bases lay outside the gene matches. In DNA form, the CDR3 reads TGTGCCAGCTCGACCGACAGGGTTTACCTCAGTGGGGAAAAACTGTTTTTT. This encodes CASSTDRVYLSGEKLFF.

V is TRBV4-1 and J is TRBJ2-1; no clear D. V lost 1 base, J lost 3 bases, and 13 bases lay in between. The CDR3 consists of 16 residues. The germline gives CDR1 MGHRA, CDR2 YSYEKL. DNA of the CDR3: TGCGCCAGCAGCCAAGGATTTGGCCAGATCTACAATGAGCAGTTCTTC. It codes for CASSQGFGQIYNEQFF.

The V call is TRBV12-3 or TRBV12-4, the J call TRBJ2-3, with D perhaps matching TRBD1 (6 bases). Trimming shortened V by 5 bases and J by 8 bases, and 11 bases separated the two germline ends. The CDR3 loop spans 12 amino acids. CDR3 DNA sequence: TGTGCCAGCAGTAACGGACAGAGTACGCAGTATTTT. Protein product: CASSNGQSTQYF.

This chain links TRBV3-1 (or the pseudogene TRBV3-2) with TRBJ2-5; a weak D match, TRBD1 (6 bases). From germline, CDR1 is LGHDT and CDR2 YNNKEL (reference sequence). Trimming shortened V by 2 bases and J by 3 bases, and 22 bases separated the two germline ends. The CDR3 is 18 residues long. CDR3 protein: CASSQTQFRGSRKETQYF. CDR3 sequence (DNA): TGTGCCAGCAGCCAAACCCAATTCAGGGGATCAAGGAAAGAGACCCAGTACTTC.

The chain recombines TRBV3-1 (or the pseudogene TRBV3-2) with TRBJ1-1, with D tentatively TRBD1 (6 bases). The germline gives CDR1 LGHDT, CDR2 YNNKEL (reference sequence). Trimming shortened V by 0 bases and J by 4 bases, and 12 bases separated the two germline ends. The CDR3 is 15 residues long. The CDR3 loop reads CASSQDRGWRTEAFF. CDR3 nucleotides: TGTGCCAGCAGCCAAGACAGGGGCTGGCGCACTGAAGCTTTCTTT.

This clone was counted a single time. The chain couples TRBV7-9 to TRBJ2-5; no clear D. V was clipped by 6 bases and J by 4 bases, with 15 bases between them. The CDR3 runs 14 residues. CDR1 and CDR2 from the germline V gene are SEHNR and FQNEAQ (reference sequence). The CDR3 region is CASRNRSLRETQYF. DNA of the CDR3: TGTGCCAGCAGGAACCGATCGCTGCGAGAGACCCAGTACTTC. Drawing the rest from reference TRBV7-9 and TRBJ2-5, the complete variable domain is DTGVSQNPRHKITKRGQNVTFRCDPISEHNRLYWYRQTLGQGPEFLTYFQNEAQLEKSRLLSDRFSAERPKGSFSTLEIQRTEQGDSAMYLCASRNRSLRETQYFGPGTRLLVL.

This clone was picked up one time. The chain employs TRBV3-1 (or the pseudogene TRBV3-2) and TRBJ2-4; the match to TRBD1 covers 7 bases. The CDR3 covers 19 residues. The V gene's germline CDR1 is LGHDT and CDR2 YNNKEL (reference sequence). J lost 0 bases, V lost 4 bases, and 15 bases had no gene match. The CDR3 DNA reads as TGTGCCAGCAGCCCAGGGGATAGGACAGGACTCATAGCCAAAAACATTCAGTACTTC. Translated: CASSPGDRTGLIAKNIQYF.

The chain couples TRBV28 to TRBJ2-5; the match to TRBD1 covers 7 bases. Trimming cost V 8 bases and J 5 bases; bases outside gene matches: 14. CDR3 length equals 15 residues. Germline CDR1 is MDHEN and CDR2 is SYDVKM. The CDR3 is CASAQLRGLWETQYF. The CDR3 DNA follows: TGTGCCAGCGCCCAGCTGAGGGGGCTTTGGGAGACCCAGTACTTC.

The CDR3 sequence: CASSFRAENTEAFF. The CDR3 DNA follows: TGCGCCAGCAGTTTCAGGGCTGAGAACACTGAAGCTTTCTTT. The chain joins TRBV5-1 to TRBJ1-1, with a tentative D call TRBD1 (5 bases). The CDR3 consists of 14 residues. Germline CDR1 is SGHRS and CDR2 is YFSETQ. V lost 5 bases to trimming and J lost 1 base, with 12 bases between them. The full variable domain, its missing parts supplied by reference TRBV5-1 and TRBJ1-1, is KAGVTQTPRYLIKTRGQQVTLSCSPISGHRSVSWYQQTPGQGLQFLFEYFSETQRNKGNFPGRFSGRQFSNSRSEMNVSTLELGDSALYLCASSFRAENTEAFFGQGTRLTVV.

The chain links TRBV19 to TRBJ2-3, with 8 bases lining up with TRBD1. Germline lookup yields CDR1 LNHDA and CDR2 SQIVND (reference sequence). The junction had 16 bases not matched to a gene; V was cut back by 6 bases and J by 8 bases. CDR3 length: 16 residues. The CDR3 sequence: CASSTGTGEHRGTQYF. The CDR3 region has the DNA TGTGCCAGTAGCACGGGGACAGGAGAGCACAGAGGTACGCAGTATTTT.

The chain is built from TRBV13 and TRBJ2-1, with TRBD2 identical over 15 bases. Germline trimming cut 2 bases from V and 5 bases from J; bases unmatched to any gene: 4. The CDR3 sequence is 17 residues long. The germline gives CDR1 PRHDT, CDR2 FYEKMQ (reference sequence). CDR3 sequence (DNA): TGTGCCAGCAGCTTACGGACTAGCGGGAGGGTCCACAATGAGCAGTTCTTC. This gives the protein CASSLRTSGRVHNEQFF.

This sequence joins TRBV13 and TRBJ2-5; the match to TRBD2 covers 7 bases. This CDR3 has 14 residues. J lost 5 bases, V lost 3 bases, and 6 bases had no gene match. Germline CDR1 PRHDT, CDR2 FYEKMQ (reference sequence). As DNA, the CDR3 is TGTGCCAGCAGCTTTGGGAGGGCCGGGGAGACCCAGTACTTC. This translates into CASSFGRAGETQYF.

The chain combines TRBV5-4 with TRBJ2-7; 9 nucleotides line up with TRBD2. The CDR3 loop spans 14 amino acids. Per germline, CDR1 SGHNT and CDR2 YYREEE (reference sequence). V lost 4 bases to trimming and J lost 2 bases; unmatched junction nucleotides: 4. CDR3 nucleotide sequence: TGTGCCAGCAGCCCGGGACTAGCAGCCTACGAGCAGTACTTC. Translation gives CASSPGLAAYEQYF. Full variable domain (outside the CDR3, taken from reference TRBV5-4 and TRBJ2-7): ETGVTQSPTHLIKTRGQQVTLRCSSQSGHNTVSWYQQALGQGPQFIFQYYREEENGRGNFPPRFSGLQFPNYSSELNVNALELDDSALYLCASSPGLAAYEQYFGPGTRLTVT.

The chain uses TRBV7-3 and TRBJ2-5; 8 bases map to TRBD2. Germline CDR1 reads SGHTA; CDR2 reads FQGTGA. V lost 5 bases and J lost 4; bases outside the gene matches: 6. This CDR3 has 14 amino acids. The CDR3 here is CASSPGGPGETQYF. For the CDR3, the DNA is TGTGCCAGCAGCCCGGGGGGGCCGGGAGAGACCCAGTACTTC.

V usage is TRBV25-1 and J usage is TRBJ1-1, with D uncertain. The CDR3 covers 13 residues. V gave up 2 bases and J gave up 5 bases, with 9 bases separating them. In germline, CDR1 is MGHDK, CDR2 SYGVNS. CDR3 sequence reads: CASSEQPGTEAFF. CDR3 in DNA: TGTGCCAGCAGTGAACAACCGGGAACTGAAGCTTTCTTT.

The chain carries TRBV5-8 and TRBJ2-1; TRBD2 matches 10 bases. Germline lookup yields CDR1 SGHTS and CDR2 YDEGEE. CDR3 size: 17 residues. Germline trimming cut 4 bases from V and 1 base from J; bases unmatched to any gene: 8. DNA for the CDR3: TGTGCCAGCAGCCTCAACTTACTAGCGGGATCCTACAATGAGCAGTTCTTC. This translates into CASSLNLLAGSYNEQFF.

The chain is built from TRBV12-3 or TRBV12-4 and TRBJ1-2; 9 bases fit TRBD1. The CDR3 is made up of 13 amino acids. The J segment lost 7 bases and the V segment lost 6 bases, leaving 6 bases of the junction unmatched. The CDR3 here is CASSLTGGSGYTF. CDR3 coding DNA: TGTGCCAGCAGCCTCACAGGGGGCAGTGGCTACACCTTC.